This passage covers 20 T cell receptor beta chains from one sample sequenced in a study of T cells in Graves' hyperthyroidism and ophthalmopathy. RNA transcripts yielded amplified TCR beta CDR3 regions. The HTBI primer set was used in a first-round RT-PCR of the TCR CDR3. A single record per CDR3 protein comes from TCRdb applying MiXCR to the multiplex PCR reads. Among a few hundred thousand distinct CDR3 sequences listed, approximately 15% were seen once. What was sequenced was blood. The source of these receptors is a woman in her 40s with Graves' ophthalmopathy.

Concerning this clonotype: Being one base from a much bigger clone, this may be a read error. The CDR3 DNA is TGTGCCAGCAGTGACGGGAGTACACAAGAGACCCAGTACTTC. It specifies CASSDGSTQETQYF. This chain joins TRBV2 and TRBJ2-5; possible D gene TRBD2, 6 bases. Germline CDR1 reads SNHLY; CDR2 reads FYNNEI. The CDR3 covers 14 residues. V shed 3 bases and J shed 2 bases, with 10 bases lying between them.

This clonotype came up many times. V and J are TRBV28 and TRBJ1-1; possibly TRBD1 for D (6 bases). This CDR3 region has 14 residues. V lost 3 bases to trimming and J lost 5 bases, with 13 bases between them. Germline V CDR1 and CDR2: MDHEN, SYDVKM. CDR3 nucleotides: TGTGCCAGCAGTTTCGGAGGGGGGGGGACTGAAGCTTTCTTT. It yields the protein CASSFGGGGTEAFF.

This clonotype was picked up a small number of times. V gene TRBV20-1 combines with J gene TRBJ1-5, with D hard to call. The CDR3 loop spans 15 amino acids. Trimming removed 0 bases at V and 4 bases at J, with 13 bases between. Germline values: CDR1 DFQATT, CDR2 SNEGSKA (reference sequence). CDR3 in DNA: TGCAGTGCTAGAGAGTACGGGTCCGGGAATCAGCCCCAGCATTTT. It specifies CSAREYGSGNQPQHF.

Many counts were recorded for this clonotype. The rearrangement links TRBV11-2 to TRBJ2-7, with TRBD2 as a possible D gene (6 bases). Germline CDR1 SGHAT, CDR2 FQNNGV. The CDR3 loop spans 14 amino acids. V lost 3 bases and J 4 bases, leaving 13 bases between the germline ends. The CDR3 bases are TGTGCCAGCAGCTTTAGTGGGGGGATATACGAGCAGTACTTC. Its protein is CASSFSGGIYEQYF.

This clonotype was picked up many times. The rearrangement uses TRBV11-3 and TRBJ2-1; 9 bases map to TRBD2. Trimming took 2 bases from V and 0 from J; bases not matched to a gene: 5. In germline, CDR1 is SGHNT, CDR2 YENEEA. The CDR3 extends over 17 amino acids. CDR3 DNA sequence: TGTGCCAGCAGCTTATACGCTAGCGGGGTCTCCTACAATGAGCAGTTCTTC. Residues: CASSLYASGVSYNEQFF.

The chain uses TRBV20-1 and TRBJ2-2; weak D call: TRBD1 (6 bases). Germline assignment: CDR1 DFQATT and CDR2 SNEGSKA (reference sequence). This CDR3 comprises 15 residues. The V end lost 0 bases, the J end lost 6 bases, and 14 bases lay between the germline ends. CDR3 sequence (DNA): TGCAGTGCTAGAGACCCCGGGACAACTGCCGGGGAGCTGTTTTTT. Translation: CSARDPGTTAGELFF.

The table lists this clonotype with many counts. The V call is TRBV2, the J call TRBJ2-7; tentative D call: TRBD1 (6 bases). Germline V lookup: CDR1 SNHLY, CDR2 FYNNEI. The CDR3 consists of 16 residues. The ends were cut back, 3 bases at V and 3 bases at J, with 18 bases in the middle. The CDR3: CASSDAGTQTNYEQYF. The CDR3 DNA reads as TGTGCCAGCAGTGATGCCGGGACACAGACGAACTACGAGCAGTACTTC.

This clonotype was counted at least ten times. J is TRBJ1-1 and V is TRBV28; no clear D gene. Germline V CDR1 and CDR2: MDHEN, SYDVKM. There are 14 residues in the CDR3. V was clipped by 5 bases and J by 2 bases, with 12 bases between them. In DNA form, the CDR3 reads TGTGCCAGCAGTGTTATGGACGGTAACACTGAAGCTTTCTTT. The encoded protein is CASSVMDGNTEAFF.

This clonotype was seen a handful of times. The V call is TRBV20-1, the J call TRBJ2-1; perhaps TRBD2 as D (6 bases). Looked up from germline, CDR1 is DFQATT and CDR2 is SNEGSKA (reference sequence). This CDR3 region has 14 residues. Trimming removed 0 bases from V and 4 bases from J, with 10 bases in between. The CDR3 loop is CSARDTREYNEQFF. In DNA, the CDR3 is TGCAGTGCTAGAGATACACGGGAGTACAATGAGCAGTTCTTC.

The V call is TRBV12-3 or TRBV12-4, the J call TRBJ2-1; 10 nucleotides align to TRBD2. V lost 3 bases to trimming and J lost 4 bases; unmatched junction nucleotides: 3. This CDR3 spans 15 amino acids. Here the CDR3 reads CASSFQRGGYNEQFF. The CDR3 DNA reads TGTGCCAGCAGTTTCCAGCGGGGGGGATACAATGAGCAGTTCTTC.

This clonotype was found many times. V is TRBV2 and J is TRBJ2-7, with 9 nucleotides matching TRBD1. This CDR3 is 15 amino acids long. CDR1 is SNHLY, CDR2 FYNNEI, per germline. V was pared by 8 bases and J by 1 base, with 9 bases of the junction left unmatched. DNA for the CDR3: TGTGCCAGCCGCCTACAGGGGGCCCCTTCCTACGAGCAGTACTTC. It translates to CASRLQGAPSYEQYF.

This clonotype has at least ten counts. V and J are TRBV2 and TRBJ2-3; D is perhaps TRBD2 (6 bases). The CDR3 is 13 residues long. With 7 bases removed from V and 6 bases from J, the gap between germline ends came to 14 bases. CDR1 SNHLY and CDR2 FYNNEI come from the germline V gene. The CDR3 DNA reads as TGTGCCAGCAATAACTATCGGGGGGATACGCAGTATTTT. Its translation: CASNNYRGDTQYF.

This clonotype was counted at least ten times. The J gene is TRBJ1-5, the V gene TRBV12-3 or TRBV12-4, with no clear D. This CDR3 has 13 amino acids. The germline V and J ends were trimmed by 3 bases and 4 bases, with 7 bases remaining between them. The CDR3 bases are TGTGCCAGCAGTTTCTCGACGAATCAGCCCCAGCATTTT. Translating it yields CASSFSTNQPQHF.

This clonotype was recorded a few times. The chain combines TRBV5-1 with TRBJ2-3; TRBD2 matches at 8 bases. Germline loops: CDR1 SGHRS, CDR2 YFSETQ. With 4 bases clipped from V and 8 bases from J, the junction kept 9 bases outside the gene matches. The CDR3 totals 14 residues. The CDR3 nucleotides read TGCGCCAGCAGCACCCACCGGGGGGGCCGTACGCAGTATTTT. Translated, it gives CASSTHRGGRTQYF.

The table lists this clonotype with a few counts. The chain carries TRBV5-1 and TRBJ2-7, with 7 bases fitting TRBD1. Looked up from germline, CDR1 is SGHRS and CDR2 is YFSETQ. V lost 4 bases, J lost 5 bases, and 9 bases stayed unmatched. The CDR3 totals 14 residues. DNA of the CDR3: TGCGCCAGCAGCGAAACCGGGACAGTAAACGAGCAGTACTTC. Its translation is CASSETGTVNEQYF.

This clonotype was counted ten times or more. The chain carries TRBV11-2 and TRBJ2-2, with D hard to call. Looked up from germline, CDR1 is SGHAT and CDR2 is FQNNGV. V shed 1 base and J shed 1 base, with 4 bases lying between them. The CDR3 runs to 14 residues. CDR3 coding DNA: TGTGCCAGCAGCTTAGCCCTGAACACCGGGGAGCTGTTTTTT. Amino acid sequence: CASSLALNTGELFF.

In this sample, this clonotype turned up a few times. The chain joins TRBV20-1 to TRBJ2-7, with 7 positions matching TRBD2. The CDR3 has 14 residues. Losses at the gene ends were 3 bases for V and 3 bases for J; bases not matched to a gene: 8. From germline, CDR1 is DFQATT and CDR2 SNEGSKA (reference sequence). CDR3 coding DNA: TGCAGTGCTAGTTCTGGGCGGGACTACTACGAGCAGTACTTC. Protein sequence: CSASSGRDYYEQYF.

This clonotype was found many times. The CDR3 protein is CASSFLVADTQYF. The DNA for the CDR3 is TGTGCCAGCAGCTTTTTAGTGGCGGATACGCAGTATTTT. The gene calls are TRBV11-2 and TRBJ2-3; no reliable D call. This CDR3 comprises 13 residues. V was clipped by 3 bases and J by 6 bases, with 10 bases between them. Germline lookup yields CDR1 SGHAT and CDR2 FQNNGV.

This clonotype was counted ten times or more. V usage is TRBV18 and J usage is TRBJ1-5, with TRBD1 matching over 9 bases. With V trimmed by 6 bases and J by 9 bases, 12 bases remained unmatched. This CDR3 contains 15 residues. Per the germline V gene, CDR1 is KGHSH and CDR2 is LQKENI. The chain's CDR3 is CASSPPGQGVGPQHF. The CDR3 DNA follows: TGTGCCAGCTCTCCCCCGGGACAGGGCGTTGGGCCCCAGCATTTT.

This clonotype was observed at least ten times. This chain connects TRBV11-2 to TRBJ1-5; no reliable D call. Germline lookup yields CDR1 SGHAT and CDR2 FQNNGV. Trimming removed 0 bases at V and 4 bases at J, with 4 bases between. The CDR3 extends over 13 amino acids. Here the CDR3 DNA reads TGTGCCAGCAGCTTAGACACAAATCAGCCCCAGCATTTT. Protein product: CASSLDTNQPQHF. Filled out from reference TRBV11-2 and TRBJ1-5, the complete variable domain reads EAGVAQSPRYKIIEKRQSVAFWCNPISGHATLYWYQQILGQGPKLLIQFQNNGVVDDSQLPKDRFSAERLKGVDSTLKIQPAKLEDSAVYLCASSLDTNQPQHFGDGTRLSIL.